Below are 9 T cell receptor beta chains sequenced from a single sample in a study of OX40 agonist ivuxolimab in advanced cancers. Library preparation employed the immunoSEQ multiplex PCR assay. TCRdb provides this immuneACCESS table in a form limited to in-frame rearrangements. Some clones are lacking; in checked studies, under half of them reflect an unresolved V gene, and why the rest are absent is not known. The sample profile shows just under 65,000 clones; roughly four fifths of them were found once. The ten largest make up more than 8% of the sample. The specimen comprised CD4+ or CD8+ T cells sorted from blood, sampled in a trial of the OX40 agonist ivuxolimab. The source is an adult with an advanced solid tumor such as melanoma, head and neck, liver or kidney cancer.

This chain links TRBV5-1 with TRBJ2-2; D is possibly TRBD1 (5 bases). This CDR3 is 13 amino acids long. V lost 4 bases, J lost 8 bases, and 12 bases lay in between. Germline assignment: CDR1 SGHRS and CDR2 YFSETQ. The CDR3 coding sequence is TGCGCCAGCAGCCCCCAGGGAATGGGGGAGCTGTTTTTT. Translated, it gives CASSPQGMGELFF.

The J gene is TRBJ1-5, the V gene TRBV19, with a possible D match to TRBD1 (5 bases). The CDR3 contains 13 residues. The V and J ends lost 0 bases and 6 bases respectively, with 6 bases between them. Germline CDR1 LNHDA, CDR2 SQIVND (reference sequence). DNA of the CDR3: TGTGCCAGTAGTATAGACAGGGTTCAGCCCCAGCATTTT. Its translation: CASSIDRVQPQHF.

The genes are TRBV9 and TRBJ2-3; 8 bases align to TRBD1. CDR3 size: 14 residues. The V and J ends lost 3 bases and 7 bases, in that order; junction bases with no gene match: 7. CDR1 is SGDLS, CDR2 YYNGEE, per germline. CDR3 in amino acids: CASSAGQVMNTQYF. The CDR3 DNA reads TGTGCCAGCAGCGCGGGACAGGTCATGAATACGCAGTATTTT.

The chain's CDR3 is CASSASTSGYNEQFF. The CDR3 nucleotides read TGCGCCAGCAGCGCCAGCACTAGCGGCTACAATGAGCAGTTCTTC. The genes are TRBV5-1 and TRBJ2-1; 8 nucleotides match TRBD2. This CDR3 contains 15 residues. The V gene's germline CDR1 is SGHRS and CDR2 YFSETQ. V trimming: 4 bases; J trimming: 3 bases; junction bases outside the gene matches: 6.

The rearrangement links TRBV6-5 to TRBJ1-3; D might be TRBD1 (5 bases). The CDR3 contains 14 residues. The germline gives CDR1 MNHEY, CDR2 SVGAGI. With 5 bases removed from V and 0 bases from J, the gap between germline ends came to 8 bases. The CDR3 region is CASSRDFSGNTIYF. The CDR3 DNA reads as TGTGCCAGCAGTCGGGACTTCTCTGGAAACACCATATATTTT.

The rearrangement uses TRBV2 and TRBJ2-7, with D unresolved. Per the germline V gene, CDR1 is SNHLY and CDR2 is FYNNEI. The CDR3 has 10 amino acids. V gave up 6 bases and J gave up 3 bases, with 3 bases separating them. The CDR3 protein is CASRVYEQYF. The CDR3 nucleotides read TGTGCCAGCAGAGTCTACGAGCAGTACTTC.

The rearrangement uses TRBV4-1 and TRBJ2-3; D gene unclear. This CDR3 region has 16 residues. The V gene lost 3 bases and the J gene lost 2 bases, with 15 bases spanning the gap. Per germline, CDR1 MGHRA and CDR2 YSYEKL. For the CDR3, the DNA is TGCGCCAGCAGCCAGCACGGAGCACCCGCCACAGATACGCAGTATTTT. As protein: CASSQHGAPATDTQYF.

This chain joins TRBV7-2 and TRBJ2-7; 8 bases are shared with TRBD2. The V segment lost 2 bases and the J segment 4 bases; nucleotides outside the gene matches: 4. Looked up from germline, CDR1 is SGHTA and CDR2 is FQGNSA. The CDR3 consists of 14 residues. CDR3 DNA sequence: TGTGCCAGCAGCTTAAGAGCGGGAGAGTACGAGCAGTACTTC. Translated: CASSLRAGEYEQYF.

This clone was detected a few times. The chain has TRBV20-1 and TRBJ2-1; no firm D call. The CDR3 has 10 residues. V lost 5 bases and J lost 8, with 7 bases in between. The germline CDR1 and CDR2 sequences are DFQATT and SNEGSKA (reference sequence). DNA for the CDR3: TGCAGTGCTGGGCTCCATGAGCAGTTCTTC. Its translation is CSAGLHEQFF.